A selection of T cell receptor beta chains follows, all from one sample in a study of blood T cell repertoires in COVID-19. Libraries were prepared by immunoSEQ multiplex PCR; TCRdb keeps only in-frame clonotypes and omits some of them. The top ten hold approximately 7.5% of the sample, which has a few hundred thousand clones, 85% seen once. Material: peripheral blood. Receptor source: a human donor in a cohort sampled during active COVID-19. CDR3s include the opening cysteine and the closing phenylalanine or tryptophan. D genes are given only for firm matches. Size is stated for part of the rows, as once, few or many counts, or as a class when the clone is expanded.

D	V	size	J	DNA	CDR3
-	TRBV2	-	TRBJ1-5	TGTGCCAGCAGGATAACAGGGAGAAATCAGCCCCAGCATTTT	CASRITGRNQPQHF
TRBD2	TRBV7-2	-	TRBJ2-1	TGTGCCAGCAGCTTAGTGGGTAGCGGGGGACATTACAATGAGCAGTTCTTC	CASSLVGSGGHYNEQFF
-	TRBV2	-	TRBJ2-2	TGTGCCATCACAGGGATGCCCGGGGAGCTGTTTTTT	CAITGMPGELFF
-	TRBV2	-	TRBJ1-2	TGTGCCAGCAGTGAAGCCGGACAGCACTATGGCTACACCTTC	CASSEAGQHYGYTF
-	TRBV30	-	TRBJ2-7	TGTGCCTGGAGTACAACCTACGAGCAGTACTTC	CAWSTTYEQYF
-	TRBV5-8	-	TRBJ1-1	TGTGCCAGCATCACGGGGGGAAAAACTGAAGCTTTCTTT	CASITGGKTEAFF
-	TRBV24-1	-	TRBJ2-7	TGTGCCACCAGTGAGACACAGGGAAATGGGTACGAGCAGTACTTC	CATSETQGNGYEQYF
-	TRBV10-3	few	TRBJ1-5	TGTGCCACGGCCCGGACTGGGGGGAGCAATCAGCCCCAGCATTTT	CATARTGGSNQPQHF
-	TRBV20-1	-	TRBJ1-2	TGCAGTGCCTCCGGAGGTTATGGCTACACCTTC	CSASGGYGYTF
-	TRBV12-5	-	TRBJ1-5	TGTGCTAGTGGTTCCCGGGGCAATCAGCCCCAGCATTTT	CASGSRGNQPQHF
TRBD2	TRBV30	-	TRBJ2-3	TGTGCCTGGACTAGCGGGGGCAGCACAGATACGCAGTATTTT	CAWTSGGSTDTQYF
-	TRBV27	-	TRBJ2-7	TGTGCCAGCAGCCTAGACAGGTCCTACGAGCAGTACTTC	CASSLDRSYEQYF
-	TRBV25-1	-	TRBJ1-2	TGTGCCAGCAGTTCCTCCCTTGGGGAGGGGGGACCCTATGGCTACACCTTC	CASSSSLGEGGPYGYTF
-	TRBV5-4	-	TRBJ1-3	TGTGCCAGCAGCCCCCGGGACAAATCTGGAAACACCATATATTTT	CASSPRDKSGNTIYF
-	TRBV7-9	-	TRBJ2-1	TGTGCCAGCATCCCGCCGAACAGCGGAGGATACAATGAGCAGTTCTTC	CASIPPNSGGYNEQFF
-	TRBV2	-	TRBJ2-5	TGTGCCAGCGGACTACAAGAGACCCAGTACTTC	CASGLQETQYF
-	TRBV24-1	-	TRBJ2-7	TGTGCCACCAGTGAGAGACCGGGGGAGCAGTACTTC	CATSERPGEQYF
-	TRBV29-1	-	TRBJ2-3	TGCAGCGTTGTAGGCGGGCCAGATACGCAGTATTTT	CSVVGGPDTQYF
-	TRBV6-6	-	TRBJ2-3	TGTGCCAGCAGTTACCACGGGGATACGCAGTATTTT	CASSYHGDTQYF
TRBD2	TRBV27	-	TRBJ2-7	TGTGCCAGCAGCCCCGGGGGGGGGAGAGAGCAGTACTTC	CASSPGGGREQYF
-	TRBV6-5	-	TRBJ1-2	TGTGCCAGCAGTTATGCCGGGACATCGGCTAACTATGGCTACACCTTC	CASSYAGTSANYGYTF
-	TRBV7-3	-	TRBJ2-1	TGTGCCAGCAGTCTTATGTCAGGGAATGAGCAGTTCTTC	CASSLMSGNEQFF
-	TRBV5-1	-	TRBJ1-2	TGCGCCAGCAGCTTGGCCGTGGACAAGGGAGGCTACACCTTC	CASSLAVDKGGYTF
-	TRBV23-1	few	TRBJ2-7	TGCGCCATCGGGGGCTACGAGCAGTACTTC	CAIGGYEQYF
TRBD2	TRBV25-1	few	TRBJ2-3	TGTGCCAGCAGTTCCGGGACTAGCGATACGCAGTATTTT	CASSSGTSDTQYF
-	TRBV18	few	TRBJ1-5	TGTGCCAGCTCACCAGGAGAGGGAAGGGCCCAGCATTTT	CASSPGEGRAQHF
TRBD1	TRBV7-9	-	TRBJ1-6	TGTGCCAGCAGCTTGACAGGGGAAAATTCACCCCTCCACTTT	CASSLTGENSPLHF
TRBD1	TRBV5-1	few	TRBJ1-5	TGCGCCAGCAGCTCGGGACAGGGGAGCAATCAGCCCCAGCATTTT	CASSSGQGSNQPQHF
TRBD1	TRBV27	-	TRBJ1-1	TGTGCCAGCAGGGGGACAGGGAGGCAAGCTTTCTTT	CASRGTGRQAFF
-	TRBV4-1	-	TRBJ1-1	TGCGCCAGCAGCCAAGTTCCCCCCCCGGAAGCTTTCTTT	CASSQVPPPEAFF
-	TRBV5-1	-	TRBJ2-7	TGCGCCAGCAGCTTGGGCAGGGGCCAAACGTACGAGCAGTACTTC	CASSLGRGQTYEQYF
TRBD2	TRBV13	-	TRBJ2-1	TGTGCCAGCAGCCCCGGGACTAGCGGGGGGATATACAATGAGCAGTTCTTC	CASSPGTSGGIYNEQFF
-	TRBV5-1	-	TRBJ1-1	TGCGCCAGCAGCGTAACAGGGAACACTGAAGCTTTCTTT	CASSVTGNTEAFF